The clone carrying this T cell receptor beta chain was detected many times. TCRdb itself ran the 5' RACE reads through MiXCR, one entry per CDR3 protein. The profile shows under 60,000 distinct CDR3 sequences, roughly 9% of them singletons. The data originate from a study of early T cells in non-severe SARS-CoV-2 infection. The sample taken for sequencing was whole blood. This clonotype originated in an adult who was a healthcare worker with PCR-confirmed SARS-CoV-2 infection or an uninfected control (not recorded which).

The CDR3 coding sequence is TGCAGTGCTTTAACAGGGGCGACGAACACTGAAGCTTTCTTT. Protein: CSALTGATNTEAFF. The chain joins TRBV20-1 to TRBJ1-1; TRBD1 matches 7 bases. The CDR3 sequence is 14 residues long. J was trimmed by 1 base and V by 5 bases; bases with no gene match: 7. Germline assignment: CDR1 DFQATT and CDR2 SNEGSKA (reference sequence).